These 16 T cell receptor beta chains share one sample of origin, sequenced in a study of T-cell reconstitution after alpha-beta-depleted transplantation in children. During its preparation, the TCRbeta library received unique molecular identifiers. Each CDR3 protein gets one entry after TCRdb re-called the PCR reads with MiXCR. The data hold some 490,000 distinct CDR3 sequences, with around 12% observed a single time. The source was PBMCs from the stem cell graft donor, collected from the stem cell graft. These receptors all stem from a human donor who donated a stem cell graft to a child with combined immunodeficiency.

The table lists this clonotype with a few counts. The chain uses TRBV12-3 or TRBV12-4 and TRBJ1-3; D remains ambiguous. V gave up 5 bases and J gave up 4 bases, with 15 bases separating them. The CDR3 has 15 amino acids. CDR3 sequence reads: CASSPWTTEGNTIYF. The CDR3, as DNA: TGTGCCAGCAGTCCCTGGACGACGGAGGGAAACACCATATATTTT.

The chain has TRBV11-2 and TRBJ2-3; 11 bases match TRBD2. The CDR3 has 15 residues. The junction had 3 bases not matched to a gene; V was cut back by 5 bases and J by 2 bases. Germline V gene lookup returns CDR1 SGHAT and CDR2 FQNNGV. The CDR3 nucleotides read TGTGCCAGCAGCACACTAGCGGGGGACACAGATACGCAGTATTTT. It specifies CASSTLAGDTDTQYF.

The chain links TRBV11-3 to TRBJ2-3, with 7 bases lining up with TRBD2. The CDR3 runs to 16 residues. Germline CDR1 and CDR2: SGHNT and YENEEA. J was trimmed by 4 bases and V by 4 bases; bases with no gene match: 11. CDR3 sequence: CASSSPGLREADTQYF. CDR3 nucleotide sequence: TGTGCCAGCAGCTCTCCGGGACTACGAGAGGCAGATACGCAGTATTTT. The variable domain in full, completed from reference TRBV11-3 and TRBJ2-3, reads EAGVVQSPRYKIIEKKQPVAFWCNPISGHNTLYWYLQNLGQGPELLIRYENEEAVDDSQLPKDRFSAERLKGVDSTLKIQPAELGDSAVYLCASSSPGLREADTQYFGPGTRLTVL.

This clonotype was seen many times. The rearrangement uses TRBV12-3 or TRBV12-4 and TRBJ2-7, with TRBD2 as a possible D gene (5 bases). V shed 6 bases and J shed 0 bases, with 6 bases lying between them. The CDR3 runs 12 residues. CDR3 nucleotide sequence: TGTGCCAGCAGCGGACTCTCCTACGAGCAGTACTTC. It translates to CASSGLSYEQYF.

This clonotype was counted a few times. The genes are TRBV12-3 or TRBV12-4 and TRBJ1-1; tentative D call: TRBD1 (6 bases). V lost 5 bases and J 7 bases, leaving 17 bases between the germline ends. CDR3 length: 14 amino acids. The CDR3 is CASSSLRARGEAFF. The CDR3, as DNA: TGTGCCAGCAGTAGCTTACGGGCCAGGGGTGAAGCTTTCTTT.

This chain connects TRBV14 to TRBJ2-1; 9 positions agree with TRBD2. The J segment lost 14 bases and the V segment lost 0 bases, leaving 11 bases of the junction unmatched. Germline assignment: CDR1 SGHDN and CDR2 FVKESK. The CDR3 is made up of 15 amino acids. CDR3 sequence (DNA): TGTGCCAGCAGCCAAGATCGAGGAACTAGCGGGTGGAAGTTCTTC. Encoded protein: CASSQDRGTSGWKFF.

This clonotype was seen only a few times. The rearrangement uses TRBV30 and TRBJ2-7; D remains unclear. This CDR3 region has 12 residues. Germline CDR1 reads GTSNPN; CDR2 reads SVGIG (reference sequence). V was pared by 2 bases and J by 3 bases, with 8 bases between. This CDR3 is CAWSNSYYEQYF. For the CDR3, the DNA is TGTGCCTGGAGTAATTCATACTACGAGCAGTACTTC. The full variable domain, completed using reference TRBV30 and TRBJ2-7, is SQTIHQWPATLVQPVGSPLSLECTVEGTSNPNLYWYRQAAGRGLQLLFYSVGIGQISSEVPQNLSASRPQDRQFILSSKKLLLSDSGFYLCAWSNSYYEQYFGPGTRLTVT.

This clonotype turned up a few times. The V call is TRBV10-3, the J call TRBJ2-3; 9 bases match TRBD2. The germline V gene has CDR1 ENHRY and CDR2 SYGVKD. V dropped 3 bases and J dropped 0; count of bases not matched to a gene: 13. This CDR3 spans 19 amino acids. The CDR3, as DNA: TGTGCCATCAGTGAATTTTGGGTTTCGAGCGGGGGGAGCACAGATACGCAGTATTTT. Protein: CAISEFWVSSGGSTDTQYF.

This clonotype was picked up a small number of times. In nucleotides, the CDR3 is TGCGCCAGCAGGTCCACAGGGGTTGAAACCGGGGAGCTGTTTTTT. This gives the protein CASRSTGVETGELFF. The chain uses TRBV4-3 and TRBJ2-2, with 7 bases fitting TRBD1. From germline, CDR1 is LGHNA and CDR2 YSLEER. The junction had 9 bases not matched to a gene; V was cut back by 6 bases and J by 5 bases. The CDR3 has 15 residues.

This clonotype was counted a few times. The V call is TRBV12-3 or TRBV12-4, the J call TRBJ2-1, with D maybe TRBD2 (7 bases). Trimming removed 6 bases at V and 7 bases at J, with 25 bases between. CDR3 length: 17 residues. Here the CDR3 DNA reads TGTGCCAGCAGCCAGGGGAGGGCGGGAGTAAATATGAATGAGCAGTTCTTC. Translation gives CASSQGRAGVNMNEQFF.

The V gene is TRBV5-1, the J gene TRBJ2-2, with 8 bases identical to TRBD1. Germline loops: CDR1 SGHRS, CDR2 YFSETQ. This CDR3 spans 15 amino acids. Losses at the gene ends were 3 bases for V and 6 bases for J; bases not matched to a gene: 7. The CDR3 reads CASSSYTTGAGELFF. CDR3 DNA sequence: TGCGCCAGCAGCTCCTATACGACAGGGGCCGGGGAGCTGTTTTTT.

The gene calls are TRBV19 and TRBJ2-7, with D perhaps matching TRBD1 (5 bases). V was cut by 0 bases and J by 6 bases, with 9 bases left in between. The CDR3 is 13 residues long. Germline V gene lookup returns CDR1 LNHDA and CDR2 SQIVND (reference sequence). This CDR3 is CASSIDRQSEQYF. CDR3 nucleotide sequence: TGTGCCAGTAGTATAGATCGACAGTCCGAGCAGTACTTC.

In its sample, this clonotype was seen a few times. The chain uses TRBV5-6 and TRBJ1-6, with unresolved D. Germline V gene data show CDR1 as SGHDT and CDR2 as YYEEEE. With 0 bases removed from V and 0 bases from J, the gap between germline ends came to 7 bases. The CDR3 length is 16 residues. CDR3 nucleotides: TGTGCCAGCAGCTTGGAAGGGTTCTCCTATAATTCACCCCTCCACTTT. This translates into CASSLEGFSYNSPLHF. Using reference TRBV5-6 and TRBJ1-6 for the parts outside the CDR3, the full variable domain is DAGVTQSPTHLIKTRGQQVTLRCSPKSGHDTVSWYQQALGQGPQFIFQYYEEEERQRGNFPDRFSGHQFPNYSSELNVNALLLGDSALYLCASSLEGFSYNSPLHFGNGTRLTVT.

This clonotype was recorded a few times. The rearrangement links TRBV12-3 or TRBV12-4 to TRBJ2-4; 14 bases line up with TRBD2. CDR3 length: 17 residues. Trimming removed 5 bases from V and 3 bases from J; junction bases left unmatched: 6. CDR3 sequence (DNA): TGTGCCAGCAGTCCCGGACTAGCGGGAGGCAACAAAAACATTCAGTACTTC. The encoded protein is CASSPGLAGGNKNIQYF.

This rearrangement joins TRBV7-2 to TRBJ2-5, with D perhaps being TRBD1 or TRBD2 (5 bases each). The CDR3 contains 16 residues. Germline CDR1 is SGHTA and CDR2 is FQGNSA. V was trimmed by 2 bases and J by 5 bases, leaving 18 bases between them. The CDR3 sequence: CASSLRGPPSGETQYF. The CDR3 region has the DNA TGTGCCAGCAGCTTACGGGGCCCTCCCTCAGGGGAGACCCAGTACTTC.

This clonotype was detected only a few times. The junction departs from germline at one end; a sequencing error may be responsible. The rearrangement joins TRBV6-5 to TRBJ2-1; 9 positions match TRBD1. Germline CDR1 is MNHEY and CDR2 is SVGAGI. The CDR3 runs to 15 residues. The CDR3 DNA sequence: TGTGCCAACAGTTCGGCGGGACAGGGTAGGAATGAGCAGTTCTTC. It translates to CANSSAGQGRNEQFF.